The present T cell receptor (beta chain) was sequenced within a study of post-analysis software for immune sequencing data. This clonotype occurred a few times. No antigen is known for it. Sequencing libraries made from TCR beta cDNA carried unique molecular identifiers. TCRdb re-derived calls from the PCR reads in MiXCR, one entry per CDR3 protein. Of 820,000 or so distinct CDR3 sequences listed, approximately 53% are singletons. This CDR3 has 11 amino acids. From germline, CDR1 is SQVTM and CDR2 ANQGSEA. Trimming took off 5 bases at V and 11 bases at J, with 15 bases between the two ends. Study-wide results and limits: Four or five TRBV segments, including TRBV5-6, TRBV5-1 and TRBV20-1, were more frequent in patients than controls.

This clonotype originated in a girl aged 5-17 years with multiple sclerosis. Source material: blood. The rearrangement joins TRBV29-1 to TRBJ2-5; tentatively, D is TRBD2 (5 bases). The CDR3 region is CSVPRGGEQYF. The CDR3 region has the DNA TGCAGCGTTCCACGGGGTGGGGAGCAGTACTTC.